This is a list of T cell receptor beta chains from one sample in a study of shared clonotypes between healthy human individuals. Libraries were prepared by immunoSEQ multiplex PCR; TCRdb keeps only in-frame clonotypes and omits some of them. The table has around 1.9 million clones, approximately 94% seen once; the top ten hold roughly 1.7%. The specimen sequenced was naive CD8+ T cells from PBMCs. The receptors come from a man aged 18 to 30 in good health. Some clones in this sample may be carry-over from other donors' samples. Each CDR3 is given with its conserved first and last residue. D genes are given only for firm matches. Not every row has a clone size; where given, it reads once, few, many or a size class.

v_gene	abundance	d_gene	j_gene	CDR3aa	CDR3nt
TRBV9	few	NA	TRBJ1-1	CASSVAGAEAFF	TGTGCCAGCAGCGTGGCAGGAGCTGAAGCTTTCTTT
TRBV7-8	NA	TRBD1	TRBJ2-2	CASSLAEGQGNTGELFF	TGTGCCAGCAGCTTAGCGGAAGGACAGGGCAACACCGGGGAGCTGTTTTTT
TRBV7-3	NA	TRBD1	TRBJ2-7	CASSSGQGDEQYF	TGTGCCAGCAGCTCCGGACAGGGGGACGAGCAGTACTTC
TRBV9	NA	TRBD2	TRBJ2-5	CASSGGSPETQYF	TGTGCCAGCTCTGGCGGGAGCCCTGAGACCCAGTACTTC
TRBV9	NA	NA	TRBJ2-7	CASSVGGGGPYEQYF	TGTGCCAGCAGCGTAGGAGGGGGAGGGCCCTACGAGCAGTACTTC
TRBV5-6	NA	NA	TRBJ2-7	CASSRGYLYNEQYF	TGTGCCAGCAGCCGCGGATACCTCTATAACGAGCAGTACTTC
TRBV10-3	NA	TRBD2	TRBJ2-3	CAIANPDLSGSADTQYF	TGTGCCATCGCGAACCCCGACCTTAGCGGGAGCGCAGATACGCAGTATTTT
TRBV28	NA	NA	TRBJ2-7	CASSQVFRGRNYEQYF	TGTGCCAGCAGCCAAGTCTTCCGAGGACGAAACTACGAGCAGTACTTC
TRBV7-2	NA	NA	TRBJ1-2	CASGILVGSGYTF	TGTGCCAGTGGGATTTTAGTAGGAAGTGGCTACACCTTC
TRBV19	once	NA	TRBJ2-7	CASSQGLDEQYF	TGTGCCAGTAGCCAGGGTTTGGACGAGCAGTACTTC
TRBV13	NA	TRBD2	TRBJ2-3	CASSSGTSATDTQYF	TGTGCCAGCAGCTCCGGGACTAGCGCGACAGATACGCAGTATTTT
TRBV7-2	NA	NA	TRBJ2-5	CASSLPRETQYF	TGTGCCAGCAGCTTACCGAGGGAGACCCAGTACTTC
TRBV9	NA	TRBD2	TRBJ2-7	CASSVGREAAYEQYF	TGTGCCAGCAGCGTAGGCCGGGAGGCGGCCTACGAGCAGTACTTC
TRBV14	NA	NA	TRBJ2-7	CASSQERGKSSYEQYF	TGTGCCAGCAGCCAAGAGAGAGGGAAGTCCTCCTACGAGCAGTACTTC
TRBV10-1	NA	NA	TRBJ2-2	CASSPLPTGELFF	TGCGCCAGCAGTCCCTTGCCCACCGGGGAGCTGTTTTTT
TRBV2	NA	NA	TRBJ1-1	CASSEEMVRGAEAFF	TGTGCCAGCAGTGAGGAGATGGTCAGGGGCGCTGAAGCTTTCTTT
TRBV30	NA	NA	TRBJ2-1	CAWRGGPLARADEQFF	TGTGCCTGGAGGGGGGGCCCGCTAGCGCGGGCGGATGAGCAGTTCTTC
TRBV30	NA	NA	TRBJ1-1	CAWSLGILTAYTEAFF	TGTGCCTGGAGTTTAGGCATCCTCACAGCCTACACTGAAGCTTTCTTT
TRBV7-2	NA	NA	TRBJ2-1	CASSVHQGQGSYNEQFF	TGTGCCAGCAGCGTCCACCAGGGGCAGGGCTCCTACAATGAGCAGTTCTTC
TRBV7-2	NA	NA	TRBJ2-1	CASSLGTSYNEQFF	TGTGCCAGCAGCTTAGGGACGAGCTACAATGAGCAGTTCTTC
TRBV11-2	NA	NA	TRBJ2-2	CASIGPNTGELFF	TGTGCCAGCATCGGGCCTAACACCGGGGAGCTGTTTTTT
TRBV19	few	NA	TRBJ2-7	CASSIDRGHEQYF	TGTGCCAGTAGTATAGACAGGGGCCACGAGCAGTACTTC
TRBV19	NA	NA	TRBJ2-1	CASSARDRGGLAGIYNEQFF	TGTGCCAGTAGTGCCCGGGACAGGGGCGGACTAGCGGGCATATACAATGAGCAGTTCTTC
TRBV6-5	NA	TRBD2	TRBJ2-3	CASSWREGPTDTQYF	TGTGCCAGCAGTTGGAGGGAGGGCCCCACAGATACGCAGTATTTT
TRBV29-1	NA	TRBD1	TRBJ2-1	CSVGGTGSDNEQFF	TGCAGCGTTGGCGGGACAGGGTCTGACAATGAGCAGTTCTTC
TRBV10-2	once	TRBD2	TRBJ2-1	CASSLRSDYSGDEQFF	TGCGCCAGCAGTTTACGCTCCGATTATAGCGGGGATGAGCAGTTCTTC
TRBV19	NA	NA	TRBJ1-5	CASSMPQGSYSNQPQHF	TGTGCCAGTAGTATGCCTCAGGGATCGTATAGCAATCAGCCCCAGCATTTT
TRBV7-7	once	TRBD2	TRBJ2-1	CASSPGSSGPSYNEQFF	TGTGCCAGCAGCCCAGGATCTAGCGGCCCCTCCTACAATGAGCAGTTCTTC
TRBV4-1	NA	NA	TRBJ2-7	CASSQGGSGTPTYEQYF	TGCGCCAGCAGCCAAGGGGGGTCCGGGACACCTACCTACGAGCAGTACTTC
TRBV9	NA	TRBD2	TRBJ2-1	CASSVSGTSGTSSYNEQFF	TGTGCCAGCAGCGTATCTGGGACTAGCGGGACCAGCTCCTACAATGAGCAGTTCTTC
TRBV7-8	NA	NA	TRBJ1-1	CASSLAEGAFF	TGTGCCAGCAGCTTAGCCGAGGGAGCTTTCTTT
TRBV4-1	NA	NA	TRBJ2-7	CASSTVRGEQYF	TGCGCCAGCAGCACGGTCCGGGGCGAGCAGTACTTC
TRBV27	NA	TRBD1	TRBJ2-6	CASSLWTGDGANVLTF	TGTGCCAGCAGTTTATGGACAGGGGACGGGGCCAACGTCCTGACTTTC
TRBV7-3	NA	TRBD2	TRBJ2-3	CASSQLAGAADTQYF	TGTGCCAGCAGCCAACTAGCGGGAGCAGCAGATACGCAGTATTTT
TRBV4-1	NA	TRBD2	TRBJ2-1	CASSRGLAGSYNEQFF	TGCGCCAGCAGCCGCGGACTAGCGGGCTCCTACAATGAGCAGTTCTTC
TRBV28	NA	NA	TRBJ2-7	CASSDALIREQYF	TGTGCCAGCAGTGACGCGCTAATTCGCGAGCAGTACTTC
TRBV4-1	NA	TRBD1	TRBJ1-5	CASSQVTGGNQPQHF	TGCGCCAGCAGCCAAGTTACAGGGGGCAATCAGCCCCAGCATTTT
TRBV19	once	NA	TRBJ1-5	CASSIKQVLAPQHF	TGTGCCAGTAGTATCAAACAGGTCTTAGCGCCCCAGCATTTT
TRBV19	once	NA	TRBJ2-7	CASRSGISEQYF	TGTGCCAGTAGGTCAGGGATCTCCGAGCAGTACTTC
TRBV6-6	NA	NA	TRBJ1-2	CASLDWVGGYTF	TGTGCCAGCCTTGATTGGGTTGGTGGCTACACCTTC
TRBV27	NA	TRBD2	TRBJ2-7	CASSPSSGRAWEQYF	TGTGCCAGCAGTCCGTCTAGCGGGAGGGCGTGGGAGCAGTACTTC
TRBV27	NA	TRBD1	TRBJ1-5	CATRDRGVGQPQHF	TGTGCCACCAGGGACAGGGGAGTGGGTCAGCCCCAGCATTTT
TRBV4-3	NA	NA	TRBJ2-2	CASSPVTDSTGELFF	TGCGCCAGCAGCCCTGTCACTGATTCCACCGGGGAGCTGTTTTTT
TRBV28	NA	NA	TRBJ2-5	CASSLVGRGSETQYF	TGTGCCAGCAGTTTAGTGGGCAGGGGATCAGAGACCCAGTACTTC
TRBV27	NA	NA	TRBJ2-1	CASSQTGWRNEQFF	TGTGCCAGCAGTCAAACAGGGTGGAGGAATGAGCAGTTCTTC
TRBV7-6	NA	NA	TRBJ2-3	CASSLAWGSGTTDTQYF	TGTGCCAGCAGCTTAGCCTGGGGAAGCGGTACAACGGATACGCAGTATTTT
TRBV9	NA	NA	TRBJ2-3	CASSSEGGWTDTQYF	TGTGCCAGCAGCTCCGAGGGGGGCTGGACAGATACGCAGTATTTT
TRBV27	NA	NA	TRBJ2-7	CASSDQMGHQGQEQYF	TGTGCCAGCAGCGATCAAATGGGACACCAAGGGCAGGAACAGTACTTC